This TCR beta chain was profiled in a study of post-analysis software for immune sequencing data. Notes on the study in general: Patients carried 4 or 5 TRBV segments more frequently than controls did, and TRBV5-6, TRBV5-1 and TRBV20-1 were among them. Samples from one preparation batch, clustered by F measure, grouped strongly together.

A remark on this clonotype: The antigen remains undetermined.

Trimming shortened V by 1 base and J by 2 bases, and 16 bases separated the two germline ends. Germline loops: CDR1 SGHRS, CDR2 YFSETQ. This CDR3 region has 16 residues. Tagging with unique molecular identifiers was a feature of the TCR beta cDNA libraries. T cells numbering about 0.85 to 11 million yielded cDNA molecules that totaled roughly 500,000. One entry per CDR3 protein results from TCRdb running MiXCR on the PCR reads. The sample contains fewer than 600,000 distinct CDR3 sequences, roughly 45% of which appear only once. The TCR originated in a girl between 10 and 17 years old with multiple sclerosis. The chain carries TRBV5-1 and TRBJ2-7, with D possibly being TRBD1 (5 bases). The material sequenced was blood. In DNA, the CDR3 is TGCGCCAGCAGCTTGTCGATCCAGGGTACCACCTACGAGCAGTACTTC. It codes for CASSLSIQGTTYEQYF. Based on the CDR3 plus reference TRBV5-1 and TRBJ2-7, the full variable domain is KAGVTQTPRYLIKTRGQQVTLSCSPISGHRSVSWYQQTPGQGLQFLFEYFSETQRNKGNFPGRFSGRQFSNSRSEMNVSTLELGDSALYLCASSLSIQGTTYEQYFGPGTRLTVT.